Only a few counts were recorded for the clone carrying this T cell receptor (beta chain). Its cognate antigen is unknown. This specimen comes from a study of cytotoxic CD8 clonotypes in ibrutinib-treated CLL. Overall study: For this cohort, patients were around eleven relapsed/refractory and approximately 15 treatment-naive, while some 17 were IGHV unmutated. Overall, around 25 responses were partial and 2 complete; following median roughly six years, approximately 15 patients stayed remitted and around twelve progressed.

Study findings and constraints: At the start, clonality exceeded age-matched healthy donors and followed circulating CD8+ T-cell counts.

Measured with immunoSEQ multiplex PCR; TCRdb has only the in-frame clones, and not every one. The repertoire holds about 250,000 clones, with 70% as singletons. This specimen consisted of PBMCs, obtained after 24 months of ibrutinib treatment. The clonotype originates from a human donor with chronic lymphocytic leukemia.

The CDR3 here is CASSGSRLDYGYTF. CDR3 bases: TGCGCCAGCAGCGGATCGAGGTTGGACTATGGCTACACCTTC. The chain has TRBV5-1 and TRBJ1-2; D is ambiguous. The CDR3 sequence is 14 residues long. The germline V gene has CDR1 SGHRS and CDR2 YFSETQ. With 4 bases removed from V and 3 bases from J, the gap between germline ends came to 13 bases.